One TCR beta chain is described in this entry. Its specificity is unknown. This entry belongs to a study of circulating tumor DNA in untreated peripheral T-cell lymphoma. Study-wide points: Tumor-specific clonotypes were found in 76% of patients.

The table came from immunoSEQ multiplex PCR; TCRdb's copy has only in-frame clones and leaves some out. The sample shows about 6,600 clones, approximately 80% of them seen only once. Trimming took 6 bases from V and 6 from J, leaving 17 bases between them. The CDR3 totals 15 residues. The tumor tissue sample was taken at baseline before any treatment. Sequenced sample: tumor tissue. The sequence derives from a human donor with peripheral T-cell lymphoma. The chain joins TRBV6-7 to TRBJ2-2; D possibly uses TRBD1 or TRBD2 (5 bases each). TRBV6-7 is an open reading frame whose function is uncertain. The CDR3 reads CASSWGRGRSGELFF. The CDR3 DNA reads TGTGCCAGCAGCTGGGGACGAGGGAGATCCGGGGAGCTGTTTTTT.